This TCR beta chain was identified in a study of blood T cell repertoires in COVID-19. Generated by immunoSEQ multiplex PCR, the TCRdb table keeps only in-frame clones and is missing some. Of 250,000 to 400,000 clones listed, roughly 87% are singletons. V shed 3 bases, J shed 5 bases, and the junction held 9 bases outside the gene matches. Germline V lookup: CDR1 MNHNS, CDR2 SASEGT. The CDR3 length is 15 residues. Material for sequencing was peripheral blood. The J gene is TRBJ2-5, the V gene TRBV6-1; 7 bases align to TRBD1. The clonotype comes from a man aged 50-60 years with active or convalescent COVID-19. The CDR3 nucleotides are TGTGCCAGCAGTGAGATGACAGGGCTTCTGGAGACCCAGTACTTC. This gives the protein CASSEMTGLLETQYF.